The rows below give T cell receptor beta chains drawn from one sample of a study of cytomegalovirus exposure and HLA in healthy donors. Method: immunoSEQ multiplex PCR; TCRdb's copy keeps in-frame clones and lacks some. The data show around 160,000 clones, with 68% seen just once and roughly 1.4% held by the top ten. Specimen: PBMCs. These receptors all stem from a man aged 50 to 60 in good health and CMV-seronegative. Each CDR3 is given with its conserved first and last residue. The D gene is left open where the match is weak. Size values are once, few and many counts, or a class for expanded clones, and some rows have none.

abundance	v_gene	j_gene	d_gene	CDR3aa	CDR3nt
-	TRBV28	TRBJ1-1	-	CASSLAVGRAVSAFF	TGTGCCAGCAGTTTAGCGGTGGGCAGGGCCGTGAGCGCTTTCTTT
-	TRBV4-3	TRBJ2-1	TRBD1	CASSQGGTGVDGIYNEQFF	TGCGCCAGCAGCCAAGGAGGGACAGGGGTTGACGGCATCTACAATGAGCAGTTCTTC
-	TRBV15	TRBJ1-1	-	CATSRVPRGSLNTEAFF	TGTGCCACCAGCAGAGTTCCTCGAGGCAGCCTGAACACTGAAGCTTTCTTT
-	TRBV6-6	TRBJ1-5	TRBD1	CASSFTGVRNQPQHF	TGTGCCAGCAGTTTCACAGGGGTCCGGAATCAGCCCCAGCATTTT
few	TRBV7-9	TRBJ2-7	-	CASSFSSTEQYF	TGTGCCAGCAGCTTTTCAAGTACCGAGCAGTACTTC
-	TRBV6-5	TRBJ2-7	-	CATHVPHEQYF	TGTGCCACCCATGTACCCCACGAGCAGTACTTC
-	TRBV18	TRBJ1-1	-	CASSSTDMNTEAFF	TGCGCCAGCTCCTCGACAGATATGAACACTGAAGCTTTCTTT
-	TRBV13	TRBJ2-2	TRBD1	CASSLEGTGGINTGELFF	TGTGCCAGCAGCTTAGAGGGGACAGGGGGCATCAACACCGGGGAGCTGTTTTTT
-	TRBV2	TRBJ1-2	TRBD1	CASSDGTGAYNYGYTF	TGTGCCAGCAGTGATGGGACAGGCGCCTATAACTATGGCTACACCTTC
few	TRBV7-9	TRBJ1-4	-	CASSFIQGYDEKLFF	TGTGCCAGCAGCTTTATCCAGGGGTACGATGAAAAACTGTTTTTT
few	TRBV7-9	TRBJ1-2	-	CASSPTGQIFRGYTF	TGTGCCAGCAGCCCGACCGGACAGATCTTTAGGGGCTACACCTTC
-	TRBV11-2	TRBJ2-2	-	CASSLAGTGELFF	TGTGCCAGCAGCTTGGCGGGGACCGGGGAGCTGTTTTTT
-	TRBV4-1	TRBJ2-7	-	CASSQPRGEQYF	TGCGCCAGCAGCCAGCCTAGGGGGGAGCAGTACTTC
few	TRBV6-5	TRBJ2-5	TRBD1	CASSPDRGRSETQYF	TGTGCCAGCAGTCCGGACAGGGGGCGGTCAGAGACCCAGTACTTC
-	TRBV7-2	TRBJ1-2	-	CASSSSTGGTYGYTF	TGTGCCAGCAGCTCTAGCACCGGGGGAACCTATGGCTACACCTTC
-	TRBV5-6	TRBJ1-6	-	CASVANNSPLHF	TGTGCCAGCGTGGCCAATAATTCACCCCTCCACTTT
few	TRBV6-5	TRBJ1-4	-	CASTPSVTTNEKLFF	TGTGCCAGCACCCCCTCCGTTACAACTAATGAAAAACTGTTTTTT
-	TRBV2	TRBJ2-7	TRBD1	CASRTGGGEQYF	TGTGCCAGTAGGACAGGGGGCGGGGAGCAGTACTTC
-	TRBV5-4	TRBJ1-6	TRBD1	CASSRQGQGIYNSPLHF	TGTGCCAGCAGCCGACAGGGCCAGGGGATCTATAATTCACCCCTCCACTTT
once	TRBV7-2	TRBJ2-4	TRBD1	CASSLARQGINIQYF	TGTGCCAGCAGCTTAGCGAGACAGGGTATTAACATTCAGTACTTC
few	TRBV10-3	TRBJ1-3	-	CAISESRATGNTIYF	TGTGCCATCAGTGAGTCGAGGGCCACTGGAAACACCATATATTTT
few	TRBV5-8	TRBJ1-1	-	CASSLEPNTEAFF	TGTGCCAGCAGCTTGGAGCCCAACACTGAAGCTTTCTTT
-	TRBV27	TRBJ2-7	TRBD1	CASSFLGTGDPEQYF	TGTGCCAGCAGTTTCCTCGGGACAGGGGACCCCGAGCAGTACTTC
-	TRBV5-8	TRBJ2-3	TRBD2	CASSLFSSGGTSTDTQYF	TGTGCCAGCAGCTTGTTTTCTAGCGGGGGCACTAGCACAGATACGCAGTATTTT
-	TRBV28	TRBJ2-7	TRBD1	CASSLSTGGRYEQYF	TGTGCCAGCAGTTTAAGTACAGGGGGGAGGTACGAGCAGTACTTC
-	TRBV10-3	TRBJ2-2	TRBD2	CATRPGGKNTGELFF	TGTGCCACCCGACCGGGGGGGAAGAACACCGGGGAGCTGTTTTTT
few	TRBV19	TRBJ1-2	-	CASSIQVGGYTF	TGTGCCAGTAGTATACAGGTTGGAGGCTACACCTTC
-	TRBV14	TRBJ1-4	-	CASSRSAGRANEKLFF	TGTGCCAGCAGCCGGTCTGCAGGGCGAGCTAATGAAAAACTGTTTTTT
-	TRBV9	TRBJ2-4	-	CASSPPGENIQYF	TGTGCCAGCAGCCCCCCGGGGGAAAACATTCAGTACTTC
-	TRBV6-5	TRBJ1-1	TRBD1	CASSYSRTGDTEAFF	TGTGCCAGCAGTTACTCCCGGACAGGGGACACTGAAGCTTTCTTT
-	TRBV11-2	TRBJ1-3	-	CASSLTWDSSSGNTIYF	TGTGCCAGCAGCTTAACCTGGGACTCCAGCTCTGGAAACACCATATATTTT
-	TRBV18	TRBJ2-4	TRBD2	CASSPFSGGAYDIQYF	TGTGCCAGCTCACCCTTTAGCGGGGGGGCCTATGACATTCAGTACTTC
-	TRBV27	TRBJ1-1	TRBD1	CASAQGARGTEAFF	TGTGCCAGCGCTCAGGGGGCGCGAGGAACTGAAGCTTTCTTT
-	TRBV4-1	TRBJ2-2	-	CASSQRRGGELFF	TGCGCCAGCAGCCAAAGGAGGGGCGGGGAGCTGTTTTTT
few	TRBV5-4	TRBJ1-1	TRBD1	CASSSDRGGNTEAFF	TGTGCCAGCAGCTCTGACAGGGGTGGGAACACTGAAGCTTTCTTT
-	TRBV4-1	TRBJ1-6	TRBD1	CASSQGQTNSPLHF	TGCGCCAGCAGCCAGGGACAGACGAATTCACCCCTCCACTTT
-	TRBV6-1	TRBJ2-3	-	CASRAGHSTDTQYF	TGTGCCAGCAGAGCGGGCCACAGCACAGATACGCAGTATTTT
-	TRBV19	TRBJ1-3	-	CASTYGEPGNTIYF	TGTGCCAGTACTTACGGGGAACCTGGAAACACCATATATTTT
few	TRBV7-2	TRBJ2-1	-	CASTLGGAEQFF	TGTGCCAGCACTCTAGGGGGGGCTGAGCAGTTCTTC
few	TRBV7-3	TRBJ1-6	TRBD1	CASSLRGPTGAPNSPLHF	TGTGCCAGCAGCTTAAGGGGACCGACAGGGGCCCCTAATTCACCCCTCCACTTT
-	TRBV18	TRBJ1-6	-	CASSLDSIYNSPLHF	TGTGCCAGCTCTCTCGACAGCATCTATAATTCACCCCTCCACTTT
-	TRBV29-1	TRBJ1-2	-	CSVEEGGSYGYTF	TGCAGCGTTGAAGAGGGAGGTTCCTATGGCTACACCTTC
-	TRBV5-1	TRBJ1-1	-	CASSPWGGSGTEAFF	TGCGCCAGCAGCCCCTGGGGGGGGAGTGGCACTGAAGCTTTCTTT
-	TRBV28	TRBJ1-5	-	CASSFGVAQPQHF	TGTGCCAGCAGTTTTGGTGTGGCTCAGCCCCAGCATTTT
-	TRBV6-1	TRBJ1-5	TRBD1	CASSPGQAFNQPQHF	TGTGCCAGCAGCCCAGGACAGGCCTTCAATCAGCCCCAGCATTTT
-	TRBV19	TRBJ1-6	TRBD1	CASSISGGNSPLHF	TGTGCCAGTAGTATCTCAGGGGGCAATTCACCCCTCCACTTT
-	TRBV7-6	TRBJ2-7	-	CASSLGGTGGEQYF	TGTGCCAGCAGCTTAGGCGGGACCGGGGGCGAGCAGTACTTC